The T cell receptor beta chain described here comes from a study of T cells in narcolepsy. Across the whole study: Healthy controls were enrolled alongside patients with narcolepsy type 1 or type 2. General study findings and limits: Autoreactive clonotypes reportedly recurred in blood of same and different patients, not controls. Autoreactive HCRT-specific and TRIB2-specific clonotypes were marked in same-patient CSF-versus-blood CD4+ comparisons.

Libraries were prepared by immunoSEQ multiplex PCR; TCRdb keeps only in-frame clonotypes and omits some of them. The sample contains tens of thousands of clones, 70% to 90% of which appear only once. This clone was observed a single time. What it binds is unknown. The CDR3 spans 18 residues. CDR1 is SGHRS, CDR2 YFSETQ, per germline. Trimming stripped 7 bases from V and 2 bases from J, with 24 bases between. The source is a human donor with narcolepsy. The chain has TRBV5-1 and TRBJ2-2; D possibly matches TRBD1 or TRBD2 (6 bases each). Sample: CD45RA- memory CD4+ T cells from PBMCs. CDR3 bases: TGCGCCAGCTCTCCACTGCGACGGGGGCGGTCAAACACCGGGGAGCTGTTTTTT. Protein product: CASSPLRRGRSNTGELFF.